The 19 T cell receptor beta chains given below trace back to one sample, sequenced in a study of CD8+ T cells in alopecia areata (dated by TCRdb to the late 2010s). The library came from the immunoSEQ multiplex PCR assay. For TCR sequencing, RNA was extracted from every sample and reverse transcribed into cDNA to serve as template. Imported from immuneACCESS, the table was reduced by TCRdb to in-frame sequences with V and J called. These copies leave out some clones; in studies compared against another copy, an unresolved V gene accounts for under half, and the cause of the remainder is not known. The table for this sample lists about 97,000 clones; about 40% of them were counted only once. Together, the top ten hold about 1.4% of the sample. Sequenced input: CD4+ T cells sorted from blood. The source of these receptors is a human donor with alopecia areata.

This chain joins TRBV5-1 and TRBJ2-5; no clear D. The germline V and J ends were trimmed by 0 bases and 5 bases, with 8 bases remaining between them. The germline V gene encodes CDR1 SGHRS and CDR2 YFSETQ. CDR3 size: 13 residues. CDR3 coding DNA: TGCGCCAGCAGCTTGGGCTCGTTGGAGACCCAGTACTTC. Translating it yields CASSLGSLETQYF.

The chain is built from TRBV6-5 and TRBJ1-1; D gene uncertain. V was trimmed by 2 bases and J by 1 base, leaving 8 bases between them. Germline CDR1 and CDR2: MNHEY and SVGAGI. The CDR3 totals 14 residues. Written as DNA, the CDR3 is TGTGCCAGCAGTTACATCAGCCAGAACACTGAAGCTTTCTTT. This translates into CASSYISQNTEAFF.

This clone was recorded a few times. This chain joins TRBV7-9 and TRBJ2-7, with TRBD2 identical over 12 bases. This CDR3 comprises 15 residues. Germline lookup yields CDR1 SEHNR and CDR2 FQNEAQ (reference sequence). Unmatched junction bases numbered 5, after V lost 2 bases and J lost 6 bases. The CDR3 coding sequence is TGTGCCAGCAGCTTATCGCTAGCGGGAGGGCCCGAGCAGTACTTC. This sequence encodes CASSLSLAGGPEQYF.

The chain couples TRBV30 to TRBJ2-3; either TRBD1 or TRBD2 may supply D (5 bases each). The germline V and J ends were trimmed by 5 bases and 0 bases, with 15 bases remaining between them. In germline, CDR1 is GTSNPN, CDR2 SVGIG (reference sequence). The CDR3 consists of 15 residues. The CDR3 DNA reads TGTGCCTGGGCCTTGGGGGTTGGAAGCACAGATACGCAGTATTTT. Translated: CAWALGVGSTDTQYF.

This chain joins TRBV6-1 and TRBJ2-3; tentatively, D is TRBD1 (5 bases). Germline V gives CDR1 MNHNS, CDR2 SASEGT. This CDR3 has 15 residues. Trimming cost V 4 bases and J 5 bases, with 16 bases left between them. The CDR3, as DNA: TGTGCCAGCAGTGTTCGCAGGGCTGAGATAGATACGCAGTATTTT. It yields the protein CASSVRRAEIDTQYF.

The gene calls are TRBV2 and TRBJ2-3; D unclear. V lost 10 bases and J 1 base, leaving 6 bases between the germline ends. Per germline, CDR1 SNHLY and CDR2 FYNNEI. The CDR3 covers 11 residues. The DNA of the CDR3 is TGTGCCACCTACGGCACAGATACGCAGTATTTT. Its translation is CATYGTDTQYF.

This clone has more than one count but fewer than ten. The gene calls are TRBV25-1 and TRBJ2-5, with D possibly being TRBD2 (6 bases). CDR3 length: 13 amino acids. The V gene's germline CDR1 is MGHDK and CDR2 SYGVNS. V lost 2 bases, J lost 3 bases, and 7 bases lay in between. The CDR3 bases are TGTGCCAGCAGTGAACTAGCGAAAGAGACCCAGTACTTC. Translation: CASSELAKETQYF.

The chain links TRBV29-1 to TRBJ2-5; no clear D. The last part of the DNA fits TRBJ2-7 better; the J call may be wrong. Germline CDR1 SQVTM, CDR2 ANQGSEA. The CDR3 covers 13 residues. The CDR3 DNA reads TGCAGCGCCCGGGTTTCCGCAACCTACGAGCAGTACTTC. The encoded protein is CSARVSATYEQYF.

The gene calls are TRBV7-2 and TRBJ2-7; 9 bases are shared with TRBD2. In germline, CDR1 is SGHTA, CDR2 FQGNSA. CDR3 length equals 14 residues. Trimming took 7 bases from V and 6 from J; bases not matched to a gene: 10. DNA of the CDR3: TGTGCCAGCACCGGGTTTAATAGCGGGGGCGAGCAGTACTTC. It encodes CASTGFNSGGEQYF.

The chain combines TRBV5-1 with TRBJ2-5; TRBD2 matches at 7 bases. The junction had 8 bases not matched to a gene; V was cut back by 2 bases and J by 4 bases. The CDR3 length is 15 residues. The germline V gene has CDR1 SGHRS and CDR2 YFSETQ. The CDR3 protein is CASSLGAGVAETQYF. The CDR3 bases are TGCGCCAGCAGCTTAGGTGCGGGAGTCGCAGAGACCCAGTACTTC.

The chain uses TRBV4-2 and TRBJ2-7; D uncertain. The germline V gene has CDR1 LGHNA and CDR2 YNFKEQ. Trimming took 4 bases from V and 1 from J, leaving 17 bases between them. This CDR3 contains 16 residues. The chain's CDR3 is CASSPAEGSVSYEQYF. CDR3 in DNA: TGTGCCAGCAGCCCAGCCGAAGGGTCAGTTTCCTACGAGCAGTACTTC.

The CDR3 spells CSGGRNTEAFF. Here the CDR3 DNA reads TGCAGCGGTGGGCGGAACACTGAAGCTTTCTTT. J is TRBJ1-1 and V is TRBV29-1; D is uncertain. The CDR3 spans 11 residues. Trimming left V 7 bases short and J 1 base short, with 7 bases between. Germline-derived CDR1 and CDR2 are SQVTM and ANQGSEA. Looking up the rest from reference TRBV29-1 and TRBJ1-1 gives the full variable domain: SAVISQKPSRDICQRGTSLTIQCQVDSQVTMMFWYRQQPGQSLTLIATANQGSEATYESGFVIDKFPISRPNLTFSTLTVSNMSPEDSSIYLCSGGRNTEAFFGQGTRLTVV.

This chain links TRBV7-2 with TRBJ2-3; tentative D call: TRBD2 (5 bases). This CDR3 region has 15 residues. Germline V lookup: CDR1 SGHTA, CDR2 FQGNSA. V was clipped by 0 bases and J by 0 bases, with 7 bases between them. CDR3 nucleotide sequence: TGTGCCAGCAGCTTAGCCCGGGGTAGCACAGATACGCAGTATTTT. Encoded protein: CASSLARGSTDTQYF.

This sequence joins TRBV5-1 and TRBJ2-7; possibly TRBD2 for D (5 bases). CDR1 SGHRS and CDR2 YFSETQ come from the germline V gene. There are 14 residues in the CDR3. Trimming shortened V by 4 bases and J by 3 bases, and 14 bases separated the two germline ends. The CDR3 nucleotides read TGCGCCAGCAGCCCGGTTGTCGGGGTCTACGAGCAGTACTTC. Residues: CASSPVVGVYEQYF.

This sequence joins TRBV18 and TRBJ1-1, with TRBD1 as a possible D gene (6 bases). V was cut by 4 bases and J by 2 bases, with 8 bases left in between. Germline CDR1 and CDR2: KGHSH and LQKENI. The CDR3 sequence is 13 residues long. The CDR3, as DNA: TGTGCCAGCTCACTCAGGGGAAACACTGAAGCTTTCTTT. Protein product: CASSLRGNTEAFF.

This rearrangement joins TRBV11-2 to TRBJ1-6, with D possibly being TRBD1 (6 bases). Germline lookup yields CDR1 SGHAT and CDR2 FQNNGV. The CDR3 is 17 amino acids. V was shortened by 5 bases and J by 0 bases, with 14 bases between the two germline ends. CDR3 DNA sequence: TGTGCCAGCAGCCGGGGAGGGGGAGACTCCTATAATTCACCCCTCCACTTT. Translation gives CASSRGGGDSYNSPLHF.

Here the CDR3 reads CASSPGQRTDTQYF. CDR3 bases: TGTGCCAGCTCACCGGGACAGCGCACAGATACGCAGTATTTT. This sequence joins TRBV18 and TRBJ2-3; 7 positions agree with TRBD1. The CDR3 runs to 14 residues. V shed 3 bases, J shed 1 base, and the junction held 1 base outside the gene matches. In germline, CDR1 is KGHSH, CDR2 LQKENI. Combining the CDR3 with reference TRBV18 and TRBJ2-3 gives the whole variable domain NAGVMQNPRHLVRRRGQEARLRCSPMKGHSHVYWYRQLPEEGLKFMVYLQKENIIDESGMPKERFSAEFPKEGPSILRIQQVVRGDSAAYFCASSPGQRTDTQYFGPGTRLTVL.

This clone was seen a handful of times. The chain links TRBV10-3 to TRBJ2-5, with a possible D match to TRBD2 (6 bases). The CDR3 is 13 residues long. The V gene's germline CDR1 is ENHRY and CDR2 SYGVKD. V was trimmed by 10 bases and J by 5 bases, leaving 17 bases between them. This CDR3 reads CASGRGKGETQYF. The CDR3 nucleotides are TGTGCCAGCGGCCGGGGGAAGGGGGAGACCCAGTACTTC.

The chain employs TRBV5-1 and TRBJ2-1, with D perhaps matching TRBD1 or TRBD2 (5 bases each). Germline CDR1 is SGHRS and CDR2 is YFSETQ. CDR3 length equals 14 residues. Trimming took 2 bases from V and 10 from J, leaving 16 bases between them. The DNA for the CDR3 is TGCGCCAGCAGCTTCTCTGTCGGGACGTCCGAGCAGTTCTTC. This codes for CASSFSVGTSEQFF.